This TCR beta chain is from a study of vaccination and CD4 T cells after COVID-19. Study context: The peptides that stimulated the cells were overlapping spike peptides from SARS-CoV-2, HCoV-NL63, HCoV-OC43 and HCoV-229E.

The Oncomine TCR Beta short-read assay was applied to DNA of cultured CD4+ T cells. TCRdb called the PCR reads again in MiXCR, with one record for every CDR3 protein. The sample includes about 6,600 distinct CDR3 sequences, about 28% of them seen just once. Documented treatment: roughly nine-day PBMC culture with coronavirus spike peptide pools or control peptides (ViraFEST assay). Gathered ahead of the COVID-19 pandemic (2011-2018) were the CD4+ T cells of the unexposed donor. Worth noting for this clonotype: Its matching antigen is unknown.

This CDR3 has 16 amino acids. Losses at the gene ends were 7 bases for V and 0 bases for J; bases not matched to a gene: 6. Germline V gene sequence: CDR1 SGHVS, CDR2 FQNEAQ. Sample: CD4+ T cells from blood, cultured in vitro. The genes are TRBV7-8 and TRBJ2-1; 10 bases are a match to TRBD1. This clonotype was obtained from a human donor in good health. The CDR3 nucleotides read TGTGCCAGCAACTCAAGGACAGGGGGCTCCTACAATGAGCAGTTCTTC. It codes for CASNSRTGGSYNEQFF. The whole variable domain, filled in from reference TRBV7-8 and TRBJ2-1, reads GAGVSQSPRYKVAKRGQDVALRCDPISGHVSLFWYQQALGQGPEFLTYFQNEAQLDKSGLPSDRFFAERPEGSVSTLKIQRTQQEDSAVYLCASNSRTGGSYNEQFFGPGTRLTVL.